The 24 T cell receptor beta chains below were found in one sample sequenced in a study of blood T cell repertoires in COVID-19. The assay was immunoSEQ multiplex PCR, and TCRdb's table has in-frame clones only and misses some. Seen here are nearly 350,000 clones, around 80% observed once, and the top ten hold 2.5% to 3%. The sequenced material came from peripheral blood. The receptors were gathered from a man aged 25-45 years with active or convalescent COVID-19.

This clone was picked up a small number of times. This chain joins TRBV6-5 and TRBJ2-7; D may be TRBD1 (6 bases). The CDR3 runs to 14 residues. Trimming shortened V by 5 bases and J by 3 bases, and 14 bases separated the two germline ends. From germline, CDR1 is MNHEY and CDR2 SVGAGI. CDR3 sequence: CASSPTGSGYEQYF. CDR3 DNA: TGTGCCAGCAGTCCAACAGGGTCGGGCTACGAGCAGTACTTC.

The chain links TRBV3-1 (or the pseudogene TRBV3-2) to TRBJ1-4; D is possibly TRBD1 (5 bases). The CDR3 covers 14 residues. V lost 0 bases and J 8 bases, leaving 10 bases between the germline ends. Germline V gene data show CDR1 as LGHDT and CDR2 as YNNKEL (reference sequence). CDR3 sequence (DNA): TGTGCCAGCAGCCAAGAGTCCGGGGGGGAAAAACTGTTTTTT. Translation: CASSQESGGEKLFF.

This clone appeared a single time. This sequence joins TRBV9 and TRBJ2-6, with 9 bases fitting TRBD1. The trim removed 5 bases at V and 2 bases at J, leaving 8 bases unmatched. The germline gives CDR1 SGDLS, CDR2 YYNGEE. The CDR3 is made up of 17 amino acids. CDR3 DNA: TGTGCCAGCAGTCGGACAGGGGCCTTGGCTGGGGCCAACGTCCTGACTTTC. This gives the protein CASSRTGALAGANVLTF. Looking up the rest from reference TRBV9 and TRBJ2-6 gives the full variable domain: DSGVTQTPKHLITATGQRVTLRCSPRSGDLSVYWYQQSLDQGLQFLIQYYNGEERAKGNILERFSAQQFPDLHSELNLSSLELGDSALYFCASSRTGALAGANVLTFGAGSRLTVL.

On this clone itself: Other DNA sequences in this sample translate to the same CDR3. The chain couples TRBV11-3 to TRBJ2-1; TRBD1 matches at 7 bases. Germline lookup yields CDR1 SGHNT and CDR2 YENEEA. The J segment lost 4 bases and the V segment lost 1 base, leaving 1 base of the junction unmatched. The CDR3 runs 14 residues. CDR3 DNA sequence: TGTGCCAGCAGCTTAGGGGACAGTTACAATGAGCAGTTCTTC. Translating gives CASSLGDSYNEQFF.

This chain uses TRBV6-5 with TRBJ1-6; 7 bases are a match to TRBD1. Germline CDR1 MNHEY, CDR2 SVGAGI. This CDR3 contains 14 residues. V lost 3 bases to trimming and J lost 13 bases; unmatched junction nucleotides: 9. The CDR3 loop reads CASSYDRATAPLHF. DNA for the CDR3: TGTGCCAGCAGTTATGACAGGGCGACAGCCCCCCTCCACTTT.

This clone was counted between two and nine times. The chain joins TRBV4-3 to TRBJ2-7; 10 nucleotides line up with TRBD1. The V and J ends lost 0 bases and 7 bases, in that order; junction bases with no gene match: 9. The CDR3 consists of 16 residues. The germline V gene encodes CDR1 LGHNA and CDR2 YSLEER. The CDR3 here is CASSQDGTGARREQYF. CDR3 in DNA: TGCGCCAGCAGCCAAGACGGGACAGGGGCGCGGCGGGAGCAGTACTTC.

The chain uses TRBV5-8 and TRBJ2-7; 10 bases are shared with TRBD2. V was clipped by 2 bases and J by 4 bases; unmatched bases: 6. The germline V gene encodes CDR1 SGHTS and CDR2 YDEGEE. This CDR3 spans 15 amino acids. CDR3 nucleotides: TGTGCCAGCAGCTTTAGCAGCGGGAGGGGGTACGAGCAGTACTTC. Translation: CASSFSSGRGYEQYF.

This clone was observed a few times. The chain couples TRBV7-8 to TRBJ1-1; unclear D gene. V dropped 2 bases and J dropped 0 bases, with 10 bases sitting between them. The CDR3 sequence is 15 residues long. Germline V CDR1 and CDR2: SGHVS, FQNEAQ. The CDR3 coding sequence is TGTGCCAGCAGCTTATCGCGTCGGTTGAACACTGAAGCTTTCTTT. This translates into CASSLSRRLNTEAFF.

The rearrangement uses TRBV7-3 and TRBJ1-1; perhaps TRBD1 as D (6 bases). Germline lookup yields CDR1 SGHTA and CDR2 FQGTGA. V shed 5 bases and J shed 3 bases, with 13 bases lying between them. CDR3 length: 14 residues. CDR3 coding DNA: TGTGCCAGCAGCCTGGCACAGGGAGACACTGAAGCTTTCTTT. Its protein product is CASSLAQGDTEAFF.

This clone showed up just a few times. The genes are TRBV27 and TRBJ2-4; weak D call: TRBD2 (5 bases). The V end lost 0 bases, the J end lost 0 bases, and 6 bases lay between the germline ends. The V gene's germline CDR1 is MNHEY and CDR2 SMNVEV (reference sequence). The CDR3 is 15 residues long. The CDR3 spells CASSLSGLAKNIQYF. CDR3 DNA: TGTGCCAGCAGTTTATCCGGACTAGCCAAAAACATTCAGTACTTC.

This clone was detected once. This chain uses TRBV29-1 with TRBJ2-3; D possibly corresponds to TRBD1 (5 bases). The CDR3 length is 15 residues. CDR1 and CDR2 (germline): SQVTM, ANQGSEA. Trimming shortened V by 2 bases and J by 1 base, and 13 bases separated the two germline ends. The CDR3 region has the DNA TGCAGCGTTGAAAGAGCAGGGTCGGGCACAGATACGCAGTATTTT. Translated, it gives CSVERAGSGTDTQYF.

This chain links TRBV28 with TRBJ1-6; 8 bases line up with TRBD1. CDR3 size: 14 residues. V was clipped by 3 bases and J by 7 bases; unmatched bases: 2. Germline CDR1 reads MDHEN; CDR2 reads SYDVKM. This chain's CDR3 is CASSLGQENSPLHF. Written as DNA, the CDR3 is TGTGCCAGCAGTTTGGGACAGGAAAATTCACCCCTCCACTTT. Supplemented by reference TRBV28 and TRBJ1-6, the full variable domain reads DVKVTQSSRYLVKRTGEKVFLECVQDMDHENMFWYRQDPGLGLRLIYFSYDVKMKEKGDIPEGYSVSREKKERFSLILESASTNQTSMYLCASSLGQENSPLHFGNGTRLTVT.

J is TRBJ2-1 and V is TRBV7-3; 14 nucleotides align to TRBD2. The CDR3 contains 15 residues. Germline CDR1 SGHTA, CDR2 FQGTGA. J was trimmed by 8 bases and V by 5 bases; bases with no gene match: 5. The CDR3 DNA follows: TGTGCCAGCAGCCGGGGACTAGCGGGAGAACATGAGCAGTTCTTC. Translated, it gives CASSRGLAGEHEQFF. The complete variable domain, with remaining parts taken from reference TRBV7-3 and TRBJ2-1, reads GAGVSQTPSNKVTEKGKYVELRCDPISGHTALYWYRQSLGQGPEFLIYFQGTGAADDSGLPNDRFFAVRPEGSVSTLKIQRTERGDSAVYLCASSRGLAGEHEQFFGPGTRLTVL.

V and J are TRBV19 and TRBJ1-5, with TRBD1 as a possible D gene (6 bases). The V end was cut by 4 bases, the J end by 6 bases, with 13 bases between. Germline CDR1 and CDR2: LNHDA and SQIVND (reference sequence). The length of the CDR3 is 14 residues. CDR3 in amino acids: CASSTQGITQPQHF. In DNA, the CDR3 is TGTGCCAGTAGTACACAGGGAATCACTCAGCCCCAGCATTTT. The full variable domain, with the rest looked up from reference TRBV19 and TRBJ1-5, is DGGITQSPKYLFRKEGQNVTLSCEQNLNHDAMYWYRQDPGQGLRLIYYSQIVNDFQKGDIAEGYSVSREKKESFPLTVTSAQKNPTAFYLCASSTQGITQPQHFGDGTRLSIL.

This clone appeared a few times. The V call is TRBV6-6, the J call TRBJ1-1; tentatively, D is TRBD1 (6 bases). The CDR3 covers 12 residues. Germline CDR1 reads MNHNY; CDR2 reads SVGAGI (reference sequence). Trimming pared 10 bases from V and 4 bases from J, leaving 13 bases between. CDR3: CATEGDSTEAFF. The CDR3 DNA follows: TGTGCCACCGAGGGGGATAGCACTGAAGCTTTCTTT.

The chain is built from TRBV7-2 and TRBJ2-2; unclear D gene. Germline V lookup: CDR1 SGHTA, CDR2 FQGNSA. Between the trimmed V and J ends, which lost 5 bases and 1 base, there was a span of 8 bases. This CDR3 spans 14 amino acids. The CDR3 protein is CASSPSVNTGELFF. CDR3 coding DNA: TGTGCCAGCAGCCCCTCTGTGAACACCGGGGAGCTGTTTTTT.

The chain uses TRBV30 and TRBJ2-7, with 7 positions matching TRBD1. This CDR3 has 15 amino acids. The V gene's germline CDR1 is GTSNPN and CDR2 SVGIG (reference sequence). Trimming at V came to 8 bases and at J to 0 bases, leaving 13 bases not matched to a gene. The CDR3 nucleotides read TGTGCCGGGACCGACGAGGGGGCAATCTCCTACGAGCAGTACTTC. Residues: CAGTDEGAISYEQYF.

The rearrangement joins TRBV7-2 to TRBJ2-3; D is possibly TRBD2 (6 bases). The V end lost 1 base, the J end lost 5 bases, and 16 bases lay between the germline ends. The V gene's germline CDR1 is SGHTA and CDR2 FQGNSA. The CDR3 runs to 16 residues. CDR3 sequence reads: CASSLGGVRGGDTQYF. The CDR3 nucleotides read TGTGCCAGCAGCTTAGGGGGGGTGAGGGGAGGAGATACGCAGTATTTT.

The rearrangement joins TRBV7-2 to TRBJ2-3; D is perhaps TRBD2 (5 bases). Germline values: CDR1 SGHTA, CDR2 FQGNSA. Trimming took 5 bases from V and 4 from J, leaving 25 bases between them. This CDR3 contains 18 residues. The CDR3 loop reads CASSTQRGLVRPADTQYF. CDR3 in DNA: TGTGCCAGCAGCACTCAACGGGGTCTAGTCAGGCCGGCAGATACGCAGTATTTT.

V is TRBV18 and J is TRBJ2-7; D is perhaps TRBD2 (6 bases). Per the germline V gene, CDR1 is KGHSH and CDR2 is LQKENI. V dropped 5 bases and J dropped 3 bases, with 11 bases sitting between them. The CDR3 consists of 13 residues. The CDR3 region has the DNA TGTGCCAGCTCAACCGGACTAAGCTACGAGCAGTACTTC. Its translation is CASSTGLSYEQYF.

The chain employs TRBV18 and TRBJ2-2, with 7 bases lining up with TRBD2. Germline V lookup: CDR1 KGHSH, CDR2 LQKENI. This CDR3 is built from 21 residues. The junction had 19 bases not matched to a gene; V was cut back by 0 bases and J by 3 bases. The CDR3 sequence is CASSPPSGRSGTFADTGELFF. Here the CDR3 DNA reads TGTGCCAGCTCACCACCGTCGGGGCGCAGCGGGACTTTCGCGGACACCGGGGAGCTGTTTTTT.

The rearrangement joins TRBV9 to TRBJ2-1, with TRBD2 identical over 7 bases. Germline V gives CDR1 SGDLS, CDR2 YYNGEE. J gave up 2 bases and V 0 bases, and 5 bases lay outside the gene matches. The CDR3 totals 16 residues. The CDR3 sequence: CASSVVGTNTYNEQFF. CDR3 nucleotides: TGTGCCAGCAGCGTAGTCGGGACTAATACCTACAATGAGCAGTTCTTC.

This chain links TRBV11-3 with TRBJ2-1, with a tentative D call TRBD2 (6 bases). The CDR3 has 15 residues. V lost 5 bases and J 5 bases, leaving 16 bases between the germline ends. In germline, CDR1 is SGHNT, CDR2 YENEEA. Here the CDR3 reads CASSPPRGNDNEQFF. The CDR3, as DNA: TGTGCCAGCAGCCCACCCCGGGGGAACGACAATGAGCAGTTCTTC. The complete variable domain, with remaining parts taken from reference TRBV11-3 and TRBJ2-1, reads EAGVVQSPRYKIIEKKQPVAFWCNPISGHNTLYWYLQNLGQGPELLIRYENEEAVDDSQLPKDRFSAERLKGVDSTLKIQPAELGDSAVYLCASSPPRGNDNEQFFGPGTRLTVL.

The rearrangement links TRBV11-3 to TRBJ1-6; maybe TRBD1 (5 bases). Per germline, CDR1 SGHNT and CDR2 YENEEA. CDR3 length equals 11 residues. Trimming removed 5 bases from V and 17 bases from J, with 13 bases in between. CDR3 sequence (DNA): TGTGCCAGCAGCCGGTACGACAGAATCCACTTT. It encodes CASSRYDRIHF.